These 22 T cell receptor beta chains came from one sample sequenced in a study of blood T cell repertoires in COVID-19. The data were produced by immunoSEQ multiplex PCR, yet TCRdb's version contains in-frame clones alone and is incomplete. The table has tens of thousands of clones, roughly 80% seen once. Sequencing input: peripheral blood. Receptor source: a human donor in a cohort sampled during active COVID-19.

This clone has a handful of counts. V usage is TRBV4-2 and J usage is TRBJ2-2; 12 positions agree with TRBD2. V trimming: 1 base; J trimming: 7 bases; junction bases outside the gene matches: 7. The V gene's germline CDR1 is LGHNA and CDR2 YNFKEQ. This CDR3 region has 17 residues. CDR3 DNA sequence: TGTGCCAGCAGCCAAGGGACTAGCGGGGCCGGAGACGGGGAGCTGTTTTTT. The encoded protein is CASSQGTSGAGDGELFF.

The V call is TRBV28, the J call TRBJ1-2; TRBD1 agrees at 8 bases. This CDR3 has 15 residues. Germline-derived CDR1 and CDR2 are MDHEN and SYDVKM. The ends lost 2 bases at V and 5 bases at J; junction bases unmatched: 7. The CDR3 sequence is CASSLGGQGGYGYTF. The CDR3 region has the DNA TGTGCCAGCAGTTTAGGCGGACAGGGCGGTTATGGCTACACCTTC.

This chain connects TRBV6-5 to TRBJ1-3; TRBD1 matches 9 bases. This CDR3 comprises 15 residues. CDR1 is MNHEY and CDR2 is SVGAGI in the germline V gene. Unmatched junction bases numbered 11, after V lost 11 bases and J lost 3 bases. DNA for the CDR3: TGTGCCTCCTCCCGACAGGGGGACGGTGGAAACACCATATATTTT. Amino acids: CASSRQGDGGNTIYF.

This chain joins TRBV4-1 and TRBJ1-3, with 8 bases that match TRBD1. The germline V gene encodes CDR1 MGHRA and CDR2 YSYEKL. V trimming: 3 bases; J trimming: 0 bases; junction bases outside the gene matches: 13. CDR3 size: 19 residues. The CDR3 region has the DNA TGCGCCAGCAGCCACCGTTCGGACAGGGAACTCAACTCTGGAAACACCATATATTTT. Translating it yields CASSHRSDRELNSGNTIYF.

Only one count was recorded for this clone. V usage is TRBV10-3 and J usage is TRBJ2-7; the match to TRBD1 covers 7 bases. This CDR3 region has 12 residues. With 7 bases clipped from V and 3 bases from J, the junction kept 3 bases outside the gene matches. CDR1 and CDR2 (germline): ENHRY, SYGVKD. The CDR3 DNA is TGTGCCATCACCCCAGGGGGCTACGAGCAGTACTTC. This encodes CAITPGGYEQYF.

This clone was seen a single time. The chain links TRBV5-4 to TRBJ1-6, with 7 positions matching TRBD1. This CDR3 contains 17 residues. V shed 1 base, J shed 0 bases, and the junction held 4 bases outside the gene matches. Germline V CDR1 and CDR2: SGHNT, YYREEE (reference sequence). Written as DNA, the CDR3 is TGTGCCAGCAGCTTGTTTGCAGGGGGCTCCTATAATTCACCCCTCCACTTT. It yields the protein CASSLFAGGSYNSPLHF.

The CDR3 spells CASSPTPIYEQYF. The CDR3 DNA follows: TGTGCCAGCAGCCCCACCCCTATCTACGAGCAGTACTTC. The chain uses TRBV7-8 and TRBJ2-7; no definite D call. Trimming took off 5 bases at V and 3 bases at J, with 11 bases between the two ends. The CDR3 extends over 13 amino acids. Per the germline V gene, CDR1 is SGHVS and CDR2 is FQNEAQ.

A few counts support this clone. This sequence joins TRBV6-5 and TRBJ2-7, with TRBD1 matching over 7 bases. Germline lookup yields CDR1 MNHEY and CDR2 SVGAGI. The CDR3 loop spans 14 amino acids. V was clipped by 7 bases and J by 0 bases; unmatched bases: 6. DNA for the CDR3: TGTGCCAGCACTCTGGGACAGAACTCCTACGAGCAGTACTTC. It is translated as CASTLGQNSYEQYF.

A remark on this clone: Other DNA sequences in this specimen translate into the identical CDR3. The chain is built from TRBV19 and TRBJ1-5, with D perhaps matching TRBD1 (6 bases). V was pared by 3 bases and J by 4 bases, with 10 bases between. Looked up from germline, CDR1 is LNHDA and CDR2 is SQIVND (reference sequence). The CDR3 length is 14 residues. The CDR3 loop reads CASSIRGGNQPQHF. CDR3 DNA sequence: TGTGCCAGTAGTATCAGGGGAGGGAATCAGCCCCAGCATTTT.

The gene calls are TRBV18 and TRBJ2-5; D is perhaps TRBD2 (5 bases). In germline, CDR1 is KGHSH, CDR2 LQKENI. V dropped 1 base and J dropped 4 bases, with 7 bases sitting between them. This CDR3 contains 13 residues. The CDR3 loop reads CASSPRAAETQYF. CDR3 DNA: TGTGCCAGCTCACCACGAGCGGCAGAGACCCAGTACTTC.

CDR3 sequence reads: CASSSQSSYNEQFF. Here the CDR3 DNA reads TGTGCCAGCAGCTCTCAATCCAGTTACAATGAGCAGTTCTTC. V usage is TRBV7-9 and J usage is TRBJ2-1; D is undetermined. The CDR3 sequence is 14 residues long. Germline assignment: CDR1 SEHNR and CDR2 FQNEAQ (reference sequence). Trimming took 4 bases from V and 4 from J, leaving 11 bases between them.

The chain is built from TRBV5-5 and TRBJ2-5; weak D call: TRBD1 (6 bases). The CDR3 runs 14 residues. Germline V gene sequence: CDR1 SGHKS, CDR2 YYEKEE (reference sequence). V was trimmed by 0 bases and J by 2 bases, leaving 8 bases between them. Here the CDR3 reads CASSLGGGQETQYF. In DNA form, the CDR3 reads TGTGCCAGCAGCTTGGGAGGGGGACAAGAGACCCAGTACTTC.

This rearrangement joins TRBV30 to TRBJ2-5, with D possibly TRBD2 on 6 matching bases. The CDR3 runs to 12 residues. V lost 1 base and J 4 bases, leaving 7 bases between the germline ends. CDR1 and CDR2 from the germline V gene are GTSNPN and SVGIG (reference sequence). CDR3: CAWSEGGETQYF. The CDR3 DNA follows: TGTGCCTGGAGTGAGGGAGGAGAGACCCAGTACTTC.

The V gene is TRBV5-4, the J gene TRBJ2-7; D is possibly TRBD2 (5 bases). From germline, CDR1 is SGHNT and CDR2 YYREEE (reference sequence). Trimming cost V 4 bases and J 7 bases, with 15 bases left between them. The CDR3 extends over 13 amino acids. For the CDR3, the DNA is TGTGCCAGCAGCCCCCAGGTTACGGGAGAGCAGTACTTC. This encodes CASSPQVTGEQYF.

The chain joins TRBV6-6 to TRBJ2-5; the D is unclear. Germline assignment: CDR1 MNHNY and CDR2 SVGAGI (reference sequence). V was trimmed by 2 bases and J by 5 bases, leaving 18 bases between them. CDR3 size: 16 residues. The CDR3 nucleotides are TGTGCCAGCAGTTACCCCGAGTTACTTTCACAGGAGACCCAGTACTTC. This sequence encodes CASSYPELLSQETQYF.

The J gene is TRBJ1-2, the V gene TRBV7-2; D might be TRBD1 (5 bases). The CDR3 has 14 residues. Trimming removed 6 bases from V and 5 bases from J, with 16 bases in between. In germline, CDR1 is SGHTA, CDR2 FQGNSA. The CDR3 nucleotides are TGTGCCAGCAGGTCCGGGACTAATATTTATGGCTACACCTTC. Encoded protein: CASRSGTNIYGYTF.

Within the sample, this clone is hyperexpanded. The chain combines TRBV30 with TRBJ2-7; possibly TRBD2 for D (6 bases). V shed 6 bases and J shed 1 base, with 16 bases lying between them. CDR1 is GTSNPN, CDR2 SVGIG, per germline (reference sequence). The CDR3 has 14 residues. The CDR3 region has the DNA TGTGCCTGCTCGTCGGGGGACGGATCCTACGAGCAGTACTTC. Amino acid sequence: CACSSGDGSYEQYF.

The gene calls are TRBV2 and TRBJ2-7; possible D gene TRBD1, 5 bases. Trimming cost V 7 bases and J 1 base, with 11 bases left between them. Germline values: CDR1 SNHLY, CDR2 FYNNEI. The CDR3 has 13 amino acids. Here the CDR3 reads CASTVGVSYEQYF. In DNA, the CDR3 is TGTGCCAGCACCGTAGGGGTTTCCTACGAGCAGTACTTC.

This clone was observed once. The chain joins TRBV19 to TRBJ2-7, with 7 positions matching TRBD1. Trimming removed 1 base from V and 0 bases from J; junction bases left unmatched: 18. The germline V gene encodes CDR1 LNHDA and CDR2 SQIVND (reference sequence). There are 20 residues in the CDR3. CDR3 amino acids: CASSIAFSWGGQASSYEQYF. As DNA, the CDR3 is TGTGCCAGTAGTATAGCTTTCTCTTGGGGTGGACAGGCAAGCTCCTACGAGCAGTACTTC.

V usage is TRBV2 and J usage is TRBJ2-7; 9 nucleotides agree with TRBD2. CDR3 length equals 15 residues. Germline V CDR1 and CDR2: SNHLY, FYNNEI. V was pared by 6 bases and J by 4 bases, with 10 bases of the junction left unmatched. The DNA for the CDR3 is TGTGCCAGCAGGGAGAGCGGGGGGAGATTGTACGAGCAGTACTTC. It encodes CASRESGGRLYEQYF.

This sequence joins TRBV2 and TRBJ1-5; TRBD1 is a possible D gene (5 bases). V was clipped by 6 bases and J by 3 bases, with 15 bases between them. The CDR3 covers 15 residues. Germline V gives CDR1 SNHLY, CDR2 FYNNEI. The chain's CDR3 is CASRRDGRSNQPQHF. CDR3 sequence (DNA): TGTGCCAGCAGAAGGGACGGGAGATCCAATCAGCCCCAGCATTTT. Full variable domain (remainder filled in from reference TRBV2 and TRBJ1-5): EPEVTQTPSHQVTQMGQEVILRCVPISNHLYFYWYRQILGQKVEFLVSFYNNEISEKSEIFDDQFSVERPDGSNFTLKIRSTKLEDSAMYFCASRRDGRSNQPQHFGDGTRLSIL.

The chain links TRBV6-2 or TRBV6-3 to TRBJ1-5; tentatively, D is TRBD1 (6 bases). Trimming cost V 6 bases and J 6 bases, with 21 bases left between them. Per germline, CDR1 MNHEY and CDR2 SVGEGT. CDR3 size: 16 residues. The CDR3 region has the DNA TGTGCCAGCAGCCCCGCCGCGGGGGGCGCGGCTCAGCCCCAGCATTTT. It yields the protein CASSPAAGGAAQPQHF.